One sample yielded the 30 T cell receptor beta chains listed below, sequenced in a study of cytomegalovirus exposure and HLA in healthy donors. PCR was performed using 60 Vbeta and 13 Jbeta primers. Method: immunoSEQ multiplex PCR; TCRdb's copy keeps in-frame clones and lacks some. The sample lists around 120,000 clones, about 75% occurring once. Sample: PBMCs. These receptors were collected from a man aged 55 to 70 in good health and CMV-seropositive.

The chain employs TRBV5-6 and TRBJ2-4; 7 nucleotides match TRBD1. After removal of 3 bases from V and 2 bases from J, the junction contained 5 bases not matched to a gene. CDR1 and CDR2 (germline): SGHDT, YYEEEE. The CDR3 extends over 15 amino acids. This CDR3 is CASSSMTGTKNIQYF. As DNA, the CDR3 is TGTGCCAGCAGCTCGATGACAGGGACCAAAAACATTCAGTACTTC.

This clone has just one count. The V call is TRBV5-6, the J call TRBJ2-7, with D possibly matching TRBD1 (6 bases). CDR3 length: 14 residues. Deletions cut 2 bases from V and 2 bases from J, with 11 bases between. Per germline, CDR1 SGHDT and CDR2 YYEEEE. This CDR3 reads CASSLVGGTYEQYF. Written as DNA, the CDR3 is TGTGCCAGCAGCTTAGTAGGGGGAACCTACGAGCAGTACTTC.

The chain employs TRBV30 and TRBJ2-5, with TRBD2 matching over 8 bases. Germline assignment: CDR1 GTSNPN and CDR2 SVGIG (reference sequence). The CDR3 extends over 11 amino acids. With 5 bases clipped from V and 5 bases from J, the junction kept 1 base outside the gene matches. This chain's CDR3 is CAWREGETQYF. CDR3 coding DNA: TGTGCCTGGCGGGAGGGGGAGACCCAGTACTTC.

The V gene is TRBV4-1, the J gene TRBJ1-6; a weak D match, TRBD1 (5 bases). Trimming took 0 bases from V and 10 from J, leaving 16 bases between them. CDR1 MGHRA and CDR2 YSYEKL come from the germline V gene. This CDR3 contains 16 residues. In DNA form, the CDR3 reads TGCGCCAGCAGCCAAGATTCAGGGAGGGGCCGATCACCCCTCCACTTT. It codes for CASSQDSGRGRSPLHF.

The chain recombines TRBV9 with TRBJ1-6; 7 bases are a match to TRBD1. Per the germline V gene, CDR1 is SGDLS and CDR2 is YYNGEE. The CDR3 contains 14 residues. Trimming took 3 bases from V and 9 from J; bases not matched to a gene: 6. CDR3: CASSARQGGSPLHF. In DNA form, the CDR3 reads TGTGCCAGCAGCGCCCGACAGGGTGGTTCACCCCTCCACTTT.

The V call is TRBV5-1, the J call TRBJ1-1; no reliable D call. Deletions cut 0 bases from V and 2 bases from J, with 11 bases between. This CDR3 comprises 15 residues. Germline V gene sequence: CDR1 SGHRS, CDR2 YFSETQ. For the CDR3, the DNA is TGCGCCAGCAGCTTGGCGGCCAGGTCAAACACTGAAGCTTTCTTT. Protein product: CASSLAARSNTEAFF. Full variable domain (missing parts from reference TRBV5-1 and TRBJ1-1): KAGVTQTPRYLIKTRGQQVTLSCSPISGHRSVSWYQQTPGQGLQFLFEYFSETQRNKGNFPGRFSGRQFSNSRSEMNVSTLELGDSALYLCASSLAARSNTEAFFGQGTRLTVV.

The chain recombines TRBV27 with TRBJ2-7; 14 nucleotides line up with TRBD2. The junction had 6 bases not matched to a gene; V was cut back by 4 bases and J by 7 bases. In germline, CDR1 is MNHEY, CDR2 SMNVEV (reference sequence). The CDR3 is 15 residues long. CDR3 region: CASSSTSGGAGEQYF. CDR3 nucleotides: TGTGCCAGCAGTTCGACTAGCGGGGGGGCCGGGGAGCAGTACTTC.

The V call is TRBV19, the J call TRBJ1-1; maybe TRBD1 (5 bases). There are 13 residues in the CDR3. Germline CDR1 is LNHDA and CDR2 is SQIVND (reference sequence). Trimming left V 11 bases short and J 0 bases short, with 13 bases between. CDR3 sequence reads: CAVKRGMNTEAFF. Written as DNA, the CDR3 is TGTGCCGTTAAGCGGGGCATGAACACTGAAGCTTTCTTT. Supplemented by reference TRBV19 and TRBJ1-1, the full variable domain reads DGGITQSPKYLFRKEGQNVTLSCEQNLNHDAMYWYRQDPGQGLRLIYYSQIVNDFQKGDIAEGYSVSREKKESFPLTVTSAQKNPTAFYLCAVKRGMNTEAFFGQGTRLTVV.

The gene calls are TRBV5-1 and TRBJ2-6; 8 nucleotides line up with TRBD2. With 7 bases clipped from V and 4 bases from J, the junction kept 4 bases outside the gene matches. From germline, CDR1 is SGHRS and CDR2 YFSETQ. The CDR3 length is 14 residues. The CDR3 spells CASRRGAGANVLTF. CDR3 DNA sequence: TGCGCCAGCCGGCGGGGGGCCGGGGCCAACGTCCTGACTTTC.

The V call is TRBV30, the J call TRBJ1-5; weak D call: TRBD1 (6 bases). The CDR3 length is 13 residues. Trimming removed 0 bases from V and 6 bases from J, with 9 bases in between. The germline V gene encodes CDR1 GTSNPN and CDR2 SVGIG (reference sequence). The chain's CDR3 is CAWSVTGTQPQHF. CDR3 in DNA: TGTGCCTGGAGTGTAACAGGGACTCAGCCCCAGCATTTT.

V usage is TRBV7-5 and J usage is TRBJ1-1; the table names TRBD1, a call not compared with the DNA. TRBV7-5 is shown as a pseudogene. The CDR3 has 18 amino acids. CDR3 residues: CVRSLVVPGQTWRTEAFF. The DNA for the CDR3 is TGTGTCAGAAGCTTAGTAGTCCCCGGACAGACTTGGAGGACTGAAGCTTTCTTT.

V usage is TRBV7-2 and J usage is TRBJ2-3, with 8 positions matching TRBD2. V lost 5 bases to trimming and J lost 0 bases; unmatched junction nucleotides: 7. The CDR3 consists of 16 residues. Germline V gene data show CDR1 as SGHTA and CDR2 as FQGNSA. In DNA form, the CDR3 reads TGTGCCAGCAGCCCCGTTCTAGCGGGTAGCACAGATACGCAGTATTTT. Amino acid sequence: CASSPVLAGSTDTQYF.

The chain links TRBV5-8 to TRBJ2-1, with 14 positions matching TRBD2. With 4 bases clipped from V and 1 base from J, the junction kept 10 bases outside the gene matches. Germline V CDR1 and CDR2: SGHTS, YDEGEE. There are 19 residues in the CDR3. The CDR3 DNA reads as TGTGCCAGCAGCCCGCCGGGACTAGCGGGAGCGTGGTCCTACAATGAGCAGTTCTTC. Protein product: CASSPPGLAGAWSYNEQFF.

This clone was seen only a few times. J is TRBJ1-5 and V is TRBV6-1; no clear D. The V gene's germline CDR1 is MNHNS and CDR2 SASEGT. This CDR3 is built from 16 residues. The V and J ends lost 1 base and 0 bases respectively, with 10 bases between them. CDR3 loop: CASSEGGQHSNQPQHF. The CDR3 DNA follows: TGTGCCAGCAGTGAAGGAGGGCAGCATAGCAATCAGCCCCAGCATTTT.

The J gene is TRBJ1-2, the V gene TRBV4-1; TRBD1 might be the D (5 bases). V dropped 0 bases and J dropped 6 bases, with 14 bases sitting between them. The germline V gene encodes CDR1 MGHRA and CDR2 YSYEKL. The CDR3 is made up of 15 amino acids. The CDR3 DNA sequence: TGCGCCAGCAGCCAAGATTTACCCCAAGGGGATGGCTACACCTTC. It yields the protein CASSQDLPQGDGYTF.

The rearrangement links TRBV4-1 to TRBJ1-2; 9 positions agree with TRBD1. This CDR3 has 14 residues. CDR1 is MGHRA, CDR2 YSYEKL, per germline. The junction had 3 bases not matched to a gene; V was cut back by 2 bases and J by 5 bases. CDR3: CASSQPQGAYGYTF. The CDR3 bases are TGCGCCAGCAGCCAACCACAGGGGGCTTATGGCTACACCTTC.

The chain links TRBV7-4 to TRBJ2-1; TRBD2 agrees at 11 bases. In germline, CDR1 is SGHVT, CDR2 SQSDAQ. The CDR3 loop spans 15 amino acids. Trimming removed 2 bases from V and 10 bases from J; junction bases left unmatched: 7. DNA of the CDR3: TGTGCCAGCAGCTTATTAGCGGGAGGGCCCGGGGAGCAGTTCTTC. Its translation is CASSLLAGGPGEQFF.

The J gene is TRBJ2-2, the V gene TRBV27, with TRBD1 as a possible D gene (5 bases). Trimming took off 11 bases at V and 5 bases at J, with 21 bases between the two ends. Germline-derived CDR1 and CDR2 are MNHEY and SMNVEV (reference sequence). CDR3 length: 15 residues. The CDR3 reads CAGTTRSGPTGELFF. CDR3 DNA sequence: TGTGCCGGCACAACCCGGTCAGGGCCTACCGGGGAGCTGTTTTTT.

The CDR3 DNA reads as TGCGCCAGCAGCTGGGGGGACAGGGCCTACAATGAGCAGTTCTTC. It specifies CASSWGDRAYNEQFF. The chain carries TRBV5-1 and TRBJ2-1; 9 nucleotides align to TRBD1. This CDR3 has 15 residues. V dropped 3 bases and J dropped 2; count of bases not matched to a gene: 3. Germline-derived CDR1 and CDR2 are SGHRS and YFSETQ. The variable domain in full, completed from reference TRBV5-1 and TRBJ2-1, reads KAGVTQTPRYLIKTRGQQVTLSCSPISGHRSVSWYQQTPGQGLQFLFEYFSETQRNKGNFPGRFSGRQFSNSRSEMNVSTLELGDSALYLCASSWGDRAYNEQFFGPGTRLTVL.

The chain recombines TRBV7-2 with TRBJ1-4, with D unclear. The V end lost 5 bases, the J end lost 7 bases, and 14 bases lay between the germline ends. Looked up from germline, CDR1 is SGHTA and CDR2 is FQGNSA. This CDR3 is built from 14 residues. DNA for the CDR3: TGTGCCAGCAGCCTACGACAAGGAGGTGAAAAACTGTTTTTT. Encoded protein: CASSLRQGGEKLFF.

About this clone itself: Additional DNA sequences in this sample encode the identical CDR3. This chain links TRBV5-1 with TRBJ1-1; the D gene is possibly TRBD1 (5 bases). This CDR3 is built from 12 residues. The germline CDR1 and CDR2 sequences are SGHRS and YFSETQ. The V and J ends lost 1 base and 5 bases respectively, with 6 bases between them. CDR3 nucleotides: TGCGCCAGCAGCTTGAGGGGTACTGAAGCTTTCTTT. Residues: CASSLRGTEAFF.

V and J are TRBV5-5 and TRBJ2-5; a weak D match, TRBD1 (7 bases). The germline V gene has CDR1 SGHKS and CDR2 YYEKEE (reference sequence). Trimming removed 4 bases from V and 5 bases from J, with 15 bases in between. There are 14 residues in the CDR3. CDR3: CASSPTAGGETQYF. As DNA, the CDR3 is TGTGCCAGCAGCCCGACGGCAGGGGGGGAGACCCAGTACTTC.

This clone was picked up a small number of times. V usage is TRBV19 and J usage is TRBJ2-1, with 7 bases aligning to TRBD1. In germline, CDR1 is LNHDA, CDR2 SQIVND (reference sequence). This CDR3 is 15 amino acids long. V lost 3 bases, J lost 8 bases, and 10 bases stayed unmatched. CDR3 nucleotide sequence: TGTGCCAGTAGTATTCAGGGAAGCAGGGGGTATGAGCAGTTCTTC. Translation gives CASSIQGSRGYEQFF.

In regard to this clone: At one end, the junction sequence differs from germline, possibly due to a read error. The chain links TRBV6-5 to TRBJ2-1; 14 nucleotides match TRBD2. Germline V gene sequence: CDR1 MNHEY, CDR2 SVGAGI. This CDR3 is built from 15 residues. This CDR3 is CASSQPGLAGEERFF. Written as DNA, the CDR3 is TGTGCCAGCAGTCAACCGGGACTAGCGGGAGAGGAGCGGTTCTTC.

This clone was counted a single time. V usage is TRBV19 and J usage is TRBJ1-6; D uncertain. Germline CDR1 and CDR2: LNHDA and SQIVND (reference sequence). CDR3 length: 16 amino acids. Trimming stripped 3 bases from V and 0 bases from J, with 9 bases between. CDR3: CASSIGWSSYNSPLHF. The CDR3 coding sequence is TGTGCCAGTAGTATCGGATGGAGCTCCTATAATTCACCCCTCCACTTT.

This clone was detected only a few times. The rearrangement links TRBV11-2 to TRBJ2-7; the D gene is possibly TRBD1 (5 bases). The CDR3 is 15 residues long. Germline-derived CDR1 and CDR2 are SGHAT and FQNNGV. Trimming removed 6 bases at V and 2 bases at J, with 17 bases between. The CDR3 nucleotides are TGTGCCAGCAGTCCAGCGTGGGGCAGCGCCTACGAGCAGTACTTC. Amino acid sequence: CASSPAWGSAYEQYF.

The CDR3 sequence: CASSLGYSGTRNTGELFF. The CDR3 DNA is TGTGCCAGCAGCTTGGGGTATAGCGGGACACGGAACACCGGGGAGCTGTTTTTT. The chain carries TRBV5-4 and TRBJ2-2; TRBD2 matches 8 bases. V lost 0 bases and J lost 1; bases outside the gene matches: 8. From germline, CDR1 is SGHNT and CDR2 YYREEE (reference sequence). The CDR3 has 18 residues.

The CDR3 nucleotides read TGTGCCAGCAGTTCCCGGGAGGGCCTTTTAGGCTACCAAGAGACCCAGTACTTC. Translating gives CASSSREGLLGYQETQYF. This chain links TRBV28 with TRBJ2-5, with TRBD2 identical over 8 bases. The CDR3 extends over 18 amino acids. V lost 4 bases and J lost 0; bases outside the gene matches: 13. In germline, CDR1 is MDHEN, CDR2 SYDVKM.

The chain combines TRBV6-1 with TRBJ1-1; 8 positions match TRBD1. V lost 8 bases and J lost 1; bases outside the gene matches: 0. Germline lookup yields CDR1 MNHNS and CDR2 SASEGT. The CDR3 extends over 12 amino acids. The CDR3 loop reads CASDRGNTEAFF. The CDR3 coding sequence is TGTGCCAGCGACAGGGGGAACACTGAAGCTTTCTTT.

In its sample, this clone was seen a few times. The chain carries TRBV5-1 and TRBJ2-2; TRBD1 might be the D (6 bases). The germline V gene encodes CDR1 SGHRS and CDR2 YFSETQ. V shed 5 bases and J shed 4 bases, with 12 bases lying between them. The CDR3 covers 14 residues. The CDR3 region is CASSIGTTTGELFF. DNA of the CDR3: TGCGCCAGCAGTATCGGGACAACCACCGGGGAGCTGTTTTTT.